A selection of T cell receptor beta chains follows, all from one sample in a study of blood T cell repertoires in COVID-19. Some clones are missing from TCRdb's copy, which holds only in-frame ones; the method was immunoSEQ multiplex PCR. Seen here are around 250,000 clones, less than 90% observed once, and the top ten hold around 6.5%. Source material: peripheral blood. Receptor source: a man in his sixties with acute or convalescent COVID-19. Both conserved end residues are part of each CDR3. A D gene is named only where the DNA matches it firmly. Expanded clones get a size class; other rows say once, few or many, or leave the size out.

.	.	TRBJ1-5	TRBV5-8	TGTGCCAGCAGCTTGGGACAGGTTCGGTTCATCAATCAGCCCCAGCATTTT	CASSLGQVRFINQPQHF
.	.	TRBJ1-1	TRBV4-1	TGCGCCAGCAGCCCCGGGGGGGGGAACACTGAAGCTTTCTTT	CASSPGGGNTEAFF
once	TRBD1	TRBJ2-5	TRBV14	TGTGCCAGCAGGCGGGGGACAGGGGTTCGGGAGACCCAGTACTTC	CASRRGTGVRETQYF
.	.	TRBJ1-2	TRBV19	TGTGCCAGTAGTCACCGGTTCTACACCTTC	CASSHRFYTF
.	TRBD1	TRBJ1-2	TRBV29-1	TGCAGCGTTGAAGACCGGGACAGGGTAGTCTATGGCTACACCTTC	CSVEDRDRVVYGYTF
.	.	TRBJ1-5	TRBV2	TGTGCCAGCAGTGAGGGGCAGGGCTGGAGGCCCCAGCATTTT	CASSEGQGWRPQHF
.	TRBD2	TRBJ2-2	TRBV9	TGTGCCAGCAGCGTAGAGGGCGGGAGCTACACCGGGGAGCTGTTTTTT	CASSVEGGSYTGELFF
.	TRBD1	TRBJ1-1	TRBV27	TGTGCCAGCAAGGAAGAACCGGGACAGGGGACATTGAACACTGAAGCTTTCTTT	CASKEEPGQGTLNTEAFF
once	TRBD1	TRBJ2-5	TRBV19	TGTGCCAGTAGTATTAGGACAGGGGGTTCCGGAGAGACCCAGTACTTC	CASSIRTGGSGETQYF
.	TRBD1	TRBJ2-3	TRBV19	TGTGCCAGTAGCAGGGGGACCCCCACAGATACGCAGTATTTT	CASSRGTPTDTQYF
.	TRBD2	TRBJ2-1	TRBV4-3	TGCGCCAGCAGTCGACTAGCGGGGGGTGTCAATGAGCAGTTCTTC	CASSRLAGGVNEQFF
once	TRBD2	TRBJ2-7	TRBV24-1	TGTGCCACCAGTGGCACCGGGACTAGCGGCTACGAGCAGTACTTC	CATSGTGTSGYEQYF
.	.	TRBJ2-5	TRBV3-1/TRBV3-2	TGTGCCAGCAGCCCTAACGGGGAGACCCAGTACTTC	CASSPNGETQYF
.	TRBD1	TRBJ2-7	TRBV9	TGTGCCAGCAGCGTAGAAGATGTGGGACAGGTAACCTACGAGCAGTACTTC	CASSVEDVGQVTYEQYF
.	.	TRBJ1-5	TRBV28	TGTGCCAGCAGAACCAGCGGGCGCCGGAATCAGCCCCAGCATTTT	CASRTSGRRNQPQHF
once	TRBD2	TRBJ2-3	TRBV9	TGTGCCAGCAGCGTAGTAGGCGGGAGAGGCACAGATACGCAGTATTTT	CASSVVGGRGTDTQYF
.	.	TRBJ1-6	TRBV6-4	TGTGCCAGCAGTGATGCGGCCGATAATTCACCCCTCCACTTT	CASSDAADNSPLHF
.	.	TRBJ1-1	TRBV18	TGTGCCAGCTCACCGGGCAGGAACACTGAAGCTTTCTTT	CASSPGRNTEAFF
.	.	TRBJ2-7	TRBV28	TGTGCCAGCAGTTTACCCGCGCTCTACGAGCAGTACTTC	CASSLPALYEQYF
.	.	TRBJ2-5	TRBV11-2	TGTGCCAGCAGCTCGGGTCCGGCGGGGGAGACCCAGTACTTC	CASSSGPAGETQYF
once	.	TRBJ1-3	TRBV5-1	TGCGCCAGCAGCTTGGACGGCTCTGGAAACACCATATATTTT	CASSLDGSGNTIYF
.	.	TRBJ1-2	TRBV20-1	TGCAGTGCTAGTACGCAAACTGCTAACTATGGCTACACCTTC	CSASTQTANYGYTF